One sample yielded the 3 T cell receptor beta chains listed below, sequenced in a study of T cells in Graves' hyperthyroidism and ophthalmopathy. The CDR3 regions of TCR beta were amplified from RNA transcripts. The primer set for the first-round RT-PCR of the TCR CDR3 was HTBI. TCRdb independently ran MiXCR on the multiplex PCR reads; one entry per CDR3 protein. The sample yields approximately 590,000 distinct CDR3 sequences, 40% to 55% seen once. Material for sequencing was peripheral blood or thyroid tissue (not recorded which). These receptors all stem from a woman aged 18-29 years with Graves' hyperthyroidism.

This clonotype was observed a handful of times. The chain has TRBV7-8 and TRBJ1-5; weak D call: TRBD1 (6 bases). Germline CDR1 SGHVS, CDR2 FQNEAQ. The CDR3 totals 18 residues. V was shortened by 2 bases and J by 6 bases, with 23 bases between the two germline ends. The CDR3 nucleotides are TGTGCCAGCAGCTTATTTCCCTCCACCCGGGGGGCGACTCAGCCCCAGCATTTT. It encodes CASSLFPSTRGATQPQHF.

This sequence joins TRBV19 and TRBJ1-3, with D possibly TRBD1 on 6 matching bases. Trimming shortened V by 7 bases and J by 0 bases, and 13 bases separated the two germline ends. The CDR3 runs to 15 residues. The V gene's germline CDR1 is LNHDA and CDR2 SQIVND (reference sequence). In nucleotides, the CDR3 is TGTGCCAGTAACCGACAGGCGTCCTCTGGAAACACCATATATTTT. This encodes CASNRQASSGNTIYF.

V is TRBV7-9 and J is TRBJ1-4; the D gene is possibly TRBD1 (5 bases). There are 17 residues in the CDR3. The V end lost 6 bases, the J end lost 0 bases, and 17 bases lay between the germline ends. CDR1 and CDR2 (germline): SEHNR, FQNEAQ (reference sequence). The CDR3: CASSFYGEGTTNEKLFF. In DNA, the CDR3 is TGTGCCAGCAGTTTCTACGGAGAGGGGACAACTAATGAAAAACTGTTTTTT.